This T cell receptor (beta chain) is from a study of cytomegalovirus exposure and HLA in healthy donors. Study-wide background: The same platform as the 666 first-cohort repertoires was used for the roughly 130 validation repertoires, a later analysis reported.

The table came from immunoSEQ multiplex PCR; TCRdb's copy has only in-frame clones and leaves some out. The profile shows 120,000 or so clones, about nine tenths of them singletons. Sequencing was carried out using PBMCs. The TCR originated in a woman younger than 35 in good health and CMV-seronegative.

The CDR3 DNA sequence: TGTGCCAGCAGTGGTGACAGCACTGAAGCTTTCTTT. Translated: CASSGDSTEAFF. V usage is TRBV25-1 and J usage is TRBJ1-1; D perhaps matches TRBD1 (5 bases). CDR1 and CDR2 from the germline V gene are MGHDK and SYGVNS. The ends were cut back, 4 bases at V and 4 bases at J, with 7 bases in the middle. The CDR3 runs to 12 residues.